This T cell receptor beta chain originates from a study of blood T cells in healthy people across ages. With a J-beta primer mix and a sample-barcoded 5' primer, a second PCR ran roughly 6 to 11 cycles. TCRdb processed the 5' RACE reads anew with MiXCR; each CDR3 protein has one entry. This sample has roughly 560,000 distinct CDR3 sequences; less than 25% occur once, and the top ten carry under 9%. Findings of the study overall: Strongly correlated with naive T cell percentage was TCR beta diversity.

Worth noting for this clonotype: Its antigen remains unknown.

This CDR3 has 16 amino acids. V lost 0 bases and J 0 bases, leaving 15 bases between the germline ends. Germline loops: CDR1 DFQATT, CDR2 SNEGSKA (reference sequence). Total RNA amounts of at least 5 micrograms were extracted per sample. This same sample was also taken into another study, of T cells of mothers and their children. That report adds: Persistent microchimeric T cell clones were not found at ~100 per million sensitivity.

The source is a boy between 5 and 17 years old in good health. Source material: blood. V and J are TRBV20-1 and TRBJ2-7, with D perhaps matching TRBD1 or TRBD2 (6 bases each). The CDR3 bases are TGCAGTGCTAGAGATACCGGGGGCGCGGGCTCCTACGAGCAGTACTTC. Its translation: CSARDTGGAGSYEQYF.